This T cell receptor (beta chain) comes out of a study of cytomegalovirus exposure and HLA in healthy donors. The CDR3 has 13 residues. With 4 bases removed from V and 3 bases from J, the gap between germline ends came to 10 bases. Germline values: CDR1 LGHNA, CDR2 YSLEER. Study-level findings and limits: Among TCR beta chains of equal frequency, HLA-associated ones were more clonally expanded in a later analysis. With later analysis, a missense DCLRE1C variant became linked to TCR beta V- and J-gene trimming.

Primers included in the PCR were 60 Vbeta and 13 Jbeta primers. Authors' processing steps: It was a later analysis that counted 83 million or so unique TCR beta chains, of which approximately 11 million were shared. Clones were sequenced by immunoSEQ multiplex PCR, and TCRdb holds only the in-frame ones, with some missing. V, J and clone size derive from that table, while D and trimming were established from the DNA sequence. Altogether approximately 150,000 clones are present, roughly 77% being singletons, with the ten largest covering roughly 3.5%. This clone has only a few counts. Its antigen is not identified.

This clonotype was sampled from a man aged 30 to 45 in good health and CMV-seropositive. V is TRBV4-3 and J is TRBJ2-7; D unresolved. The sample comprised PBMCs. The CDR3 reads CASSLLSGYEQYF. As DNA, the CDR3 is TGCGCCAGCAGCCTCCTGTCGGGCTACGAGCAGTACTTC.